A selection of T cell receptor beta chains follows, all from one sample in a study of breast tumors, draining lymph nodes, adjacent tissues. TCRdb re-called the multiplex PCR reads with MiXCR, one entry per CDR3 protein. The repertoire includes some 140,000 distinct CDR3 sequences, 20% to 25% of them detected once, and roughly 2% sits in the top ten. The material sequenced was axillary lymph node tissue. The receptors derive from a female donor with breast cancer. Some clones in this sample may be carry-over from other donors' samples. The CDR3 runs from the conserved cysteine through the conserved F or W. The D gene is left open where the match is weak. Only part of the rows carry a size: once, few, many, or a class if the clone is expanded.

j_gene: TRBJ2-1
d_gene: TRBD2
v_gene: TRBV20-1
abundance: many
CDR3nt: TGCAGTGCTCCGCGGACTAGCGGGAGGGTCAATGAGCAGTTCTTC
CDR3aa: CSAPRTSGRVNEQFF

j_gene: TRBJ2-3
d_gene: .
v_gene: TRBV9
abundance: many
CDR3nt: TGTGCCAGCAGCGTAGAGGGGCACGGTAGAACAGATACGCAGTATTTT
CDR3aa: CASSVEGHGRTDTQYF

j_gene: TRBJ1-2
d_gene: .
v_gene: TRBV30
abundance: .
CDR3nt: TGTGCCTGGAGTCCCTCCACGGGTCAGTTCTATGGCTGCACCTTC
CDR3aa: CAWSPSTGQFYGCTF

j_gene: TRBJ1-2
d_gene: .
v_gene: TRBV5-5
abundance: many
CDR3nt: TGTGCCAGCAGCTTACCCCAGGGTAGTGGCTACACCTTC
CDR3aa: CASSLPQGSGYTF

j_gene: TRBJ1-6
d_gene: TRBD1
v_gene: TRBV3-1
abundance: few
CDR3nt: TGTGCCAGCAGCCCCCGCCCAGGGGGCCCCAATTCACCCCTCCACTTT
CDR3aa: CASSPRPGGPNSPLHF

j_gene: TRBJ1-5
d_gene: TRBD1
v_gene: TRBV12-3/TRBV12-4
abundance: many
CDR3nt: TGTGCCAGCAGTTCGACAGGGCGGCAGCCCCAGCATTTT
CDR3aa: CASSSTGRQPQHF

j_gene: TRBJ2-3
d_gene: .
v_gene: TRBV6-5
abundance: many
CDR3nt: TGTGCCAGCAGTTGGGGAGGCGTTACAGATACGCAGTATTTT
CDR3aa: CASSWGGVTDTQYF

j_gene: TRBJ2-4
d_gene: .
v_gene: TRBV6-5
abundance: .
CDR3nt: TGTGCCAGCAGTCGGGGGGCCAAAAACATTCAGTACTTC
CDR3aa: CASSRGAKNIQYF

j_gene: TRBJ2-5
d_gene: .
v_gene: TRBV5-1
abundance: .
CDR3nt: TGCGCCAGCCTCCTGGAGGGTAGCGAAGAGACCCAGTACTTC
CDR3aa: CASLLEGSEETQYF

j_gene: TRBJ2-3
d_gene: .
v_gene: TRBV4-2
abundance: many
CDR3nt: TGTGCCAGCAGCCAACGCCCAAGGGGCGGCACAGATACGCAGTATTTT
CDR3aa: CASSQRPRGGTDTQYF

j_gene: TRBJ2-7
d_gene: .
v_gene: TRBV3-1
abundance: .
CDR3nt: TGTGCCAGCAGCCTAAGGAGGACAGCTCCTGGGGAGCAGTACTTC
CDR3aa: CASSLRRTAPGEQYF

j_gene: TRBJ2-5
d_gene: .
v_gene: TRBV12-3/TRBV12-4
abundance: .
CDR3nt: TGTGCCAGCAGTATATCAGCAGGGAGCCAAGAGACCCAGTACTTC
CDR3aa: CASSISAGSQETQYF

j_gene: TRBJ1-2
d_gene: .
v_gene: TRBV6-5
abundance: .
CDR3nt: TGTGCCAGCAGTCACGAGGCAGGTCTAGAGGTGGGCTACACCTTC
CDR3aa: CASSHEAGLEVGYTF

j_gene: TRBJ2-5
d_gene: .
v_gene: TRBV27
abundance: .
CDR3nt: TGTGCCAGCAGTTTATCGGGCGGGAAGGAGACCCAGTACTTC
CDR3aa: CASSLSGGKETQYF

j_gene: TRBJ2-3
d_gene: .
v_gene: TRBV30
abundance: many
CDR3nt: TGTGCCTGGAGTAGCGAGCTTACAGATACGCAGTATTTT
CDR3aa: CAWSSELTDTQYF

j_gene: TRBJ2-5
d_gene: .
v_gene: TRBV19
abundance: many
CDR3nt: TGTGCCAGTAGCACACTAGCCTCAGAGACCCAGTACTTC
CDR3aa: CASSTLASETQYF

j_gene: TRBJ2-7
d_gene: .
v_gene: TRBV10-3
abundance: many
CDR3nt: TGTGCCATCAGTGAGCGGCAGGGGAATTTGGGCGAGCAGTACTTC
CDR3aa: CAISERQGNLGEQYF

j_gene: TRBJ1-3
d_gene: .
v_gene: TRBV6-6
abundance: many
CDR3nt: TGTGCCAGCTCAGGAGGGGGACTCTCTGGAAACACCATATATTTT
CDR3aa: CASSGGGLSGNTIYF

j_gene: TRBJ2-5
d_gene: .
v_gene: TRBV2
abundance: few
CDR3nt: TGTGCCAGCGGGGGGGGGGGGGCCCAAGAGACCCAGTACTTC
CDR3aa: CASGGGGAQETQYF

j_gene: TRBJ1-1
d_gene: .
v_gene: TRBV7-9
abundance: few
CDR3nt: TGTGCCAGCAGCTTAGAGGTGGGGGGGAACACTGAAGCTTTCTTT
CDR3aa: CASSLEVGGNTEAFF

j_gene: TRBJ2-3
d_gene: .
v_gene: TRBV10-3
abundance: many
CDR3nt: TGTGCCACCACCCCCAGCCTTGGGAATACGCAGTATTTT
CDR3aa: CATTPSLGNTQYF

j_gene: TRBJ2-7
d_gene: TRBD1
v_gene: TRBV29-1
abundance: many
CDR3nt: TGCAGCGTAGGCCTTGACAGGGGCTCCTACGAGCAGTACTTC
CDR3aa: CSVGLDRGSYEQYF

j_gene: TRBJ1-5
d_gene: .
v_gene: TRBV28
abundance: once
CDR3nt: TGTGCCAGCAGTCAGATCCGGGGCCCCACCTGGGGCCATAGCAATCAGCCCCAGCATTTT
CDR3aa: CASSQIRGPTWGHSNQPQHF

j_gene: TRBJ2-7
d_gene: .
v_gene: TRBV5-1
abundance: many
CDR3nt: TGCGCCAGCAGCCCAGAGGGAATGAGCTCCTACGAGCAGTACTTC
CDR3aa: CASSPEGMSSYEQYF

j_gene: TRBJ2-1
d_gene: TRBD1
v_gene: TRBV12-3/TRBV12-4
abundance: many
CDR3nt: TGTGCCAGCAGTTTAGCGTTTGGGACAGGGGGCCTCAATGAGCAGTTCTTC
CDR3aa: CASSLAFGTGGLNEQFF

j_gene: TRBJ1-2
d_gene: .
v_gene: TRBV20-1
abundance: .
CDR3nt: TGCAGTGCCGCCTTAGGTCGTGGCTACACCTTC
CDR3aa: CSAALGRGYTF

j_gene: TRBJ1-2
d_gene: .
v_gene: TRBV15
abundance: many
CDR3nt: TGTGCCACCAGCAGAGATGCTTCGGGCTATGGCTACACCTTC
CDR3aa: CATSRDASGYGYTF

j_gene: TRBJ2-5
d_gene: TRBD2
v_gene: TRBV5-1
abundance: many
CDR3nt: TGCGCCAGCAGCCTCGTAGGGGCCCGACTAGCGGGGGAGACCCAGTACTTC
CDR3aa: CASSLVGARLAGETQYF

j_gene: TRBJ2-2
d_gene: .
v_gene: TRBV6-1
abundance: .
CDR3nt: TGTGCCAGCAGTCTGGGCAGGGTCAGAGTGTCCGGGGAGCTGTTTTTT
CDR3aa: CASSLGRVRVSGELFF

j_gene: TRBJ2-7
d_gene: .
v_gene: TRBV28
abundance: many
CDR3nt: TGTGCCAGCAGCCAGTCTTCGAGCGGCCCTTTGCGCGAGCAGTACTTC
CDR3aa: CASSQSSSGPLREQYF

j_gene: TRBJ2-1
d_gene: TRBD1
v_gene: TRBV27
abundance: many
CDR3nt: TGTGCCAGCAGTTTGGGTTGGGGCAGGGGGCAGAATGAGCAGTTCTTC
CDR3aa: CASSLGWGRGQNEQFF

j_gene: TRBJ2-1
d_gene: .
v_gene: TRBV12-3/TRBV12-4
abundance: many
CDR3nt: TGTGCCAGCAGTTCATTAGACAAGGGCAGGCAGTTCTTC
CDR3aa: CASSSLDKGRQFF

j_gene: TRBJ1-5
d_gene: TRBD1
v_gene: TRBV7-2
abundance: few
CDR3nt: TGTGCCAGCAGCGCAGGGGGTTATCAGCCCCAGCATTTT
CDR3aa: CASSAGGYQPQHF

j_gene: TRBJ1-4
d_gene: .
v_gene: TRBV28
abundance: many
CDR3nt: TGTGCCAGCAGTCCCGAGGGGGTATCCGGAAAACTGTTTTTT
CDR3aa: CASSPEGVSGKLFF

j_gene: TRBJ1-1
d_gene: .
v_gene: TRBV29-1
abundance: few
CDR3nt: TGCAGCGTTGAGCCAGGGGCCTACACTGAAGCTTTCTTT
CDR3aa: CSVEPGAYTEAFF